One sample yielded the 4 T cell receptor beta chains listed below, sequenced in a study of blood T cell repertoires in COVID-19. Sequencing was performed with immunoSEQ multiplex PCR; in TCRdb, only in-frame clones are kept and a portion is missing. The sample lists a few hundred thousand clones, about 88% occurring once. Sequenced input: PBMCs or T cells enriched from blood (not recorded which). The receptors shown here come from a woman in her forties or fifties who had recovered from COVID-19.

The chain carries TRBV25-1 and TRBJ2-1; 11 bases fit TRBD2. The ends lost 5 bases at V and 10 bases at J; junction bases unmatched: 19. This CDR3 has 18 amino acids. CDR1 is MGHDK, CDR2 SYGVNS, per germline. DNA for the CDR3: TGTGCCAGCAGTCCTAGCGGGGGGAGGGCTCCCCAAAATAGGGAGCAGTTCTTC. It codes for CASSPSGGRAPQNREQFF.

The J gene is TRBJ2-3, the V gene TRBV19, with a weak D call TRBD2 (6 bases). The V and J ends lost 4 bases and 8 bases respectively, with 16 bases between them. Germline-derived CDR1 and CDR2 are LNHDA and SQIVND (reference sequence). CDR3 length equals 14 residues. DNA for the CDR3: TGTGCCAGTAGTAGAGCAAACCCCGGGGGTACGCAGTATTTT. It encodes CASSRANPGGTQYF.

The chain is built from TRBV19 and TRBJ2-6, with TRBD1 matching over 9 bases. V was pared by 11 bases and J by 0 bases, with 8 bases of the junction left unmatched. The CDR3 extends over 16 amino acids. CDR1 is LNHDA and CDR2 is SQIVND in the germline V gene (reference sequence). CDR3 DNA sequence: TGTGCCGGAGGGACAGGGACCTACTCTGGGGCCAACGTCCTGACTTTC. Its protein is CAGGTGTYSGANVLTF.

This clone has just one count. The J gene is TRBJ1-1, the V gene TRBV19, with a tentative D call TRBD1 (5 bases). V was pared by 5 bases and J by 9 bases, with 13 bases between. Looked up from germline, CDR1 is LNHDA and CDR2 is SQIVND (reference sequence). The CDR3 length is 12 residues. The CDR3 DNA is TGTGCCAGTAGTCCCCGACAGAAACAAGCTTTCTTT. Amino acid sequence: CASSPRQKQAFF.